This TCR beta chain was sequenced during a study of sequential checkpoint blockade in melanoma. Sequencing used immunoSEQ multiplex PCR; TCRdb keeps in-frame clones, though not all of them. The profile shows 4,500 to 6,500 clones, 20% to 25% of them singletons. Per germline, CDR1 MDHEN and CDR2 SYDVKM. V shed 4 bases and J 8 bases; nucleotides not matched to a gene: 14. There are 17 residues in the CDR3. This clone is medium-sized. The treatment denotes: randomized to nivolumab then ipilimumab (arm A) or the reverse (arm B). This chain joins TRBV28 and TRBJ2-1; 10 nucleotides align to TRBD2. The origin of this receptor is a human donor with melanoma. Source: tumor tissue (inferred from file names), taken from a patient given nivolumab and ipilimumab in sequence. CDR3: CASSSLPLAGAGDEQFF. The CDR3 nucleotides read TGTGCCAGCAGTTCGTTGCCGCTAGCGGGAGCGGGAGATGAGCAGTTCTTC. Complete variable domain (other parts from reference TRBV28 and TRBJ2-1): DVKVTQSSRYLVKRTGEKVFLECVQDMDHENMFWYRQDPGLGLRLIYFSYDVKMKEKGDIPEGYSVSREKKERFSLILESASTNQTSMYLCASSSLPLAGAGDEQFFGPGTRLTVL.